The rows below give T cell receptor beta chains drawn from one sample of a study of control samples from healthy donors and cancer patients. Data came from immunoSEQ multiplex PCR; TCRdb stores just in-frame clones and leaves some out. The sample has roughly 88,000 clones; roughly nine tenths are singletons. The sequenced material came from blood. The receptors here all came from a woman in her 30s in good health. Each CDR3 is given with its conserved first and last residue. Each record gives: V gene, clone size, D gene, J gene, CDR3 protein, CDR3 DNA. A D gene is named only where the DNA matches it firmly. A clone size is listed for some rows: how often the clone was seen (once, few, many), or a class if it is expanded.

v_gene: TRBV4-1
abundance: .
d_gene: .
j_gene: TRBJ2-1
CDR3aa: CASSQEKPPNEQFF
CDR3nt: TGCGCCAGCAGCCAAGAGAAGCCCCCAAATGAGCAGTTCTTC

v_gene: TRBV28
abundance: .
d_gene: .
j_gene: TRBJ1-2
CDR3aa: CASRWGGYGYTF
CDR3nt: TGTGCCAGCAGGTGGGGGGGCTATGGCTACACCTTC

v_gene: TRBV29-1
abundance: .
d_gene: .
j_gene: TRBJ1-2
CDR3aa: CSVPSVRENYGYTF
CDR3nt: TGCAGCGTCCCAAGTGTAAGGGAGAACTATGGCTACACCTTC

v_gene: TRBV9
abundance: .
d_gene: .
j_gene: TRBJ1-5
CDR3aa: CASSGTGNQPQHF
CDR3nt: TGTGCCAGCAGCGGTACAGGCAATCAGCCCCAGCATTTT

v_gene: TRBV5-8
abundance: .
d_gene: .
j_gene: TRBJ1-2
CDR3aa: CASSLGDRDNYGYTF
CDR3nt: TGTGCCAGCAGCTTAGGGGACCGCGATAACTATGGCTACACCTTC

v_gene: TRBV6-5
abundance: .
d_gene: .
j_gene: TRBJ1-1
CDR3aa: CASSSLSGTEAFF
CDR3nt: TGTGCCAGCAGCTCCCTAAGCGGCACTGAAGCTTTCTTT

v_gene: TRBV15
abundance: .
d_gene: TRBD1
j_gene: TRBJ1-1
CDR3aa: CATSSETGVTEAFF
CDR3nt: TGTGCCACCAGCAGTGAAACAGGGGTCACTGAAGCTTTCTTT

v_gene: TRBV30
abundance: once
d_gene: .
j_gene: TRBJ1-4
CDR3aa: CAWSVRSTNEKLFF
CDR3nt: TGTGCCTGGAGTGTACGCTCAACTAATGAAAAACTGTTTTTT

v_gene: TRBV6-5
abundance: .
d_gene: TRBD1
j_gene: TRBJ1-5
CDR3aa: CASTTDRVNQPQHF
CDR3nt: TGTGCCAGCACCACAGACAGGGTCAATCAGCCCCAGCATTTT

v_gene: TRBV7-9
abundance: .
d_gene: TRBD1
j_gene: TRBJ1-4
CDR3aa: CASSLSGDRDEKLFF
CDR3nt: TGTGCCAGCAGCTTAAGCGGCGACAGGGATGAAAAACTGTTTTTT

v_gene: TRBV5-1
abundance: .
d_gene: TRBD1
j_gene: TRBJ1-1
CDR3aa: CASSDQGVNTEAFF
CDR3nt: TGCGCCAGCAGCGACCAGGGGGTGAACACTGAAGCTTTCTTT

v_gene: TRBV5-1
abundance: once
d_gene: .
j_gene: TRBJ2-2
CDR3aa: CASSIVARSTGELFF
CDR3nt: TGCGCCAGCAGCATAGTAGCTCGAAGCACCGGGGAGCTGTTTTTT

v_gene: TRBV6-5
abundance: .
d_gene: .
j_gene: TRBJ2-2
CDR3aa: CASLKHLGTGELFF
CDR3nt: TGTGCCAGCCTTAAGCACCTTGGGACCGGGGAGCTGTTTTTT

v_gene: TRBV5-1
abundance: .
d_gene: .
j_gene: TRBJ2-3
CDR3aa: CASSLAITGIRDREEGTDTQYF
CDR3nt: TGCGCCAGCAGCTTGGCAATTACAGGGATCCGTGACCGGGAGGAGGGCACAGATACGCAGTATTTT

v_gene: TRBV18
abundance: .
d_gene: TRBD1
j_gene: TRBJ1-5
CDR3aa: CASSPGQGIQPQHF
CDR3nt: TGTGCCAGCTCACCGGGACAGGGAATTCAGCCCCAGCATTTT

v_gene: TRBV29-1
abundance: .
d_gene: TRBD1
j_gene: TRBJ1-1
CDR3aa: CSVGSGQGTEAFF
CDR3nt: TGCAGCGTTGGTTCGGGACAGGGGACCGAAGCTTTCTTT

v_gene: TRBV6-1
abundance: once
d_gene: TRBD1
j_gene: TRBJ1-1
CDR3aa: CASSESDRVGNTEAFF
CDR3nt: TGTGCCAGCAGTGAGTCTGACAGGGTGGGGAACACTGAAGCTTTCTTT

v_gene: TRBV7-2
abundance: .
d_gene: .
j_gene: TRBJ1-1
CDR3aa: CASSLNLGLNTEAFF
CDR3nt: TGTGCCAGCAGCTTGAACCTGGGGTTGAACACTGAAGCTTTCTTT

v_gene: TRBV20-1
abundance: .
d_gene: .
j_gene: TRBJ2-7
CDR3aa: CSASSSQGFGSYEQYF
CDR3nt: TGCAGTGCTAGTAGCTCTCAGGGGTTCGGTAGCTACGAGCAGTACTTC

v_gene: TRBV6-5
abundance: .
d_gene: TRBD2
j_gene: TRBJ2-4
CDR3aa: CASSYGAGGKNIQYF
CDR3nt: TGTGCCAGCAGTTACGGGGCGGGAGGGAAAAACATTCAGTACTTC

v_gene: TRBV10-3
abundance: .
d_gene: TRBD1
j_gene: TRBJ1-4
CDR3aa: CAISETGDHEKLFF
CDR3nt: TGTGCCATCAGTGAGACAGGGGATCATGAAAAACTGTTTTTT

v_gene: TRBV29-1
abundance: .
d_gene: TRBD1
j_gene: TRBJ2-1
CDR3aa: CSGAAGTGGFNEQFF
CDR3nt: TGCAGCGGGGCCGCCGGGACAGGGGGCTTCAATGAGCAGTTCTTC